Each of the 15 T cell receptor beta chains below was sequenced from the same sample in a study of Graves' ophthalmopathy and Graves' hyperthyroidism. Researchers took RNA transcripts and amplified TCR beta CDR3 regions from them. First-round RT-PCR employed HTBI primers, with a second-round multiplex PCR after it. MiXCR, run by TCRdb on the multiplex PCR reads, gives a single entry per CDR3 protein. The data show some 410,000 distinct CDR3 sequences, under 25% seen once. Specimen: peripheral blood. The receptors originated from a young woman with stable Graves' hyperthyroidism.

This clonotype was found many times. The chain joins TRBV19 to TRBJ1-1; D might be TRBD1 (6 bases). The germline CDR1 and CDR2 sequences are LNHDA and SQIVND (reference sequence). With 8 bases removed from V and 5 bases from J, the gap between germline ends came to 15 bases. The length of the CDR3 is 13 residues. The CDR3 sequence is CASASGARTEAFF. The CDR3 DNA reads TGTGCCAGTGCCTCGGGGGCACGGACTGAAGCTTTCTTT.

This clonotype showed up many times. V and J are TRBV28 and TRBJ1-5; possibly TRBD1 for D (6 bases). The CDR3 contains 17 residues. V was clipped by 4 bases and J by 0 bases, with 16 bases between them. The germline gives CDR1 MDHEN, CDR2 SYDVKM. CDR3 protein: CASSSIRDITSNQPQHF. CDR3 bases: TGTGCCAGCAGTTCCATACGGGACATCACTAGCAATCAGCCCCAGCATTTT.

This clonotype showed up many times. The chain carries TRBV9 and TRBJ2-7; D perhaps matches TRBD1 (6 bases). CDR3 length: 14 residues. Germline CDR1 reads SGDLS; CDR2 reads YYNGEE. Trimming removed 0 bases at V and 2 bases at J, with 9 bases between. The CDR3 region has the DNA TGTGCCAGCAGCGTAGTGGACAGAGCCTACGAGCAGTACTTC. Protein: CASSVVDRAYEQYF.

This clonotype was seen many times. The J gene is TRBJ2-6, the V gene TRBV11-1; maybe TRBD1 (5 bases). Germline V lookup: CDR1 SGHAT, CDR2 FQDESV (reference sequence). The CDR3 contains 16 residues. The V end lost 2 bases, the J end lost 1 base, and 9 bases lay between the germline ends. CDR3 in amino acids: CASSLRQPSGANVLTF. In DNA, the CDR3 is TGTGCCAGCAGCTTACGACAGCCTTCTGGGGCCAACGTCCTGACTTTC.

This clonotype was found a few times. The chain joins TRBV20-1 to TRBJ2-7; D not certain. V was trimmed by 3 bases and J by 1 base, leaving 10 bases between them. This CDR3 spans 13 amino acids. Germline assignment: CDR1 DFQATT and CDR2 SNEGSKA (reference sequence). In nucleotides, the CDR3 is TGCAGTGCTAGCTCCCCCGGTTCCTACGAGCAGTACTTC. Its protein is CSASSPGSYEQYF.

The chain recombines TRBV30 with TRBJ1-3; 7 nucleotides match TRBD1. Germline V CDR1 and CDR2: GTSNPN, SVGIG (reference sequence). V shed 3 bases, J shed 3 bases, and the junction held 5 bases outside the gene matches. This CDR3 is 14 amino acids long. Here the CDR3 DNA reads TGTGCCTGGAGGAACAGGGGTGGTGGAAACACCATATATTTT. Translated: CAWRNRGGGNTIYF.

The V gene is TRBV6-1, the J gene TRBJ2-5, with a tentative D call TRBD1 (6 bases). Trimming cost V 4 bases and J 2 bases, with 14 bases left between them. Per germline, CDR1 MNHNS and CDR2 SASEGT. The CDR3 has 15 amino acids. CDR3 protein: CASSVWQGSQETQYF. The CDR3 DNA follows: TGTGCCAGCAGTGTTTGGCAGGGGAGTCAAGAGACCCAGTACTTC.

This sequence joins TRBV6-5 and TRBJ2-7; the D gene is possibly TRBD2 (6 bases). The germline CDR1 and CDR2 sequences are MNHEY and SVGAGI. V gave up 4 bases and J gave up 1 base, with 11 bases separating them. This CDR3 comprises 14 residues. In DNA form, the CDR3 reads TGTGCCAGCAGTTCTCCGACTAGGTCCTACGAGCAGTACTTC. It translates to CASSSPTRSYEQYF.

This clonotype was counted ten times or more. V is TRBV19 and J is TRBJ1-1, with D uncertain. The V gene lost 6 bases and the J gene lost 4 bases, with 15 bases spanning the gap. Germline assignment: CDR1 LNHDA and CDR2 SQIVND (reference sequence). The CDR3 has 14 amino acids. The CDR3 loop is CASSVTGRVTEAFF. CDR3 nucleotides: TGTGCCAGTAGCGTGACGGGGAGAGTCACTGAAGCTTTCTTT.

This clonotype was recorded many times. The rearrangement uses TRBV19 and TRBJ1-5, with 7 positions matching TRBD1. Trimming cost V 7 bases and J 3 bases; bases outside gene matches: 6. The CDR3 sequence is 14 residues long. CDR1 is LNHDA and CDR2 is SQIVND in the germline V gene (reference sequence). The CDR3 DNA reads TGTGCCAGTAAGGGGGCGGTCTACAATCAGCCCCAGCATTTT. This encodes CASKGAVYNQPQHF.

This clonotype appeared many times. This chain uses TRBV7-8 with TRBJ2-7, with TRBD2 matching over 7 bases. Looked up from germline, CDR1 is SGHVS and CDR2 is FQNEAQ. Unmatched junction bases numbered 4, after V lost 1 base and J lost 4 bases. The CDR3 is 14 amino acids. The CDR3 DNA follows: TGTGCCAGCAGCTTAGTCGCGGGAGATTACGAGCAGTACTTC. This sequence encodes CASSLVAGDYEQYF.

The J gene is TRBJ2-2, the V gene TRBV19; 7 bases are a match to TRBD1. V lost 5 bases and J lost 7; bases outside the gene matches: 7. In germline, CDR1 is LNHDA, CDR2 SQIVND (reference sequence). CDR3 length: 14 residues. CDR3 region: CASSEGGKNGELFF. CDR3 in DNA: TGTGCCAGTAGTGAAGGGGGCAAAAACGGGGAGCTGTTTTTT.

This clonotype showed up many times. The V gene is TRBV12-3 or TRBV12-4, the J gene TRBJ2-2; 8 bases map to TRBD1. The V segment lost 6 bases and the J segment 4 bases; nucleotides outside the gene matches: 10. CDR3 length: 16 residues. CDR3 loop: CASSPGGVGFTGELFF. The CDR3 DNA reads TGTGCCAGCAGCCCAGGGGGCGTAGGATTCACCGGGGAGCTGTTTTTT.

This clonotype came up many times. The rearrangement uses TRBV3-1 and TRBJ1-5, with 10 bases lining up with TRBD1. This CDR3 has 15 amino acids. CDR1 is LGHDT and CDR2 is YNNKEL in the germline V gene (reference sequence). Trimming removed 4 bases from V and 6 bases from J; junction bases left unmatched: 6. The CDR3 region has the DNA TGTGCCAGCAGCCGGGGACAGGGGCGAGGTCAGCCCCAGCATTTT. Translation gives CASSRGQGRGQPQHF.

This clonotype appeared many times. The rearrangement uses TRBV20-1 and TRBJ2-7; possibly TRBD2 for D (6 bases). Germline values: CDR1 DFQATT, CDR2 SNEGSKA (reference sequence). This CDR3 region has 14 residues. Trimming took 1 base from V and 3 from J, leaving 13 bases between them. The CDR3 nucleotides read TGCAGTGCTAGAGTGGGGGGTAGCTTCTACGAGCAGTACTTC. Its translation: CSARVGGSFYEQYF.